These 12 T cell receptor beta chains originate from one sample sequenced in a study of blood T cell repertoires in COVID-19. Clones were sequenced by immunoSEQ multiplex PCR, and TCRdb holds only the in-frame ones, with some missing. The sample records about 180,000 clones, approximately 83% being singletons. The sequencing input was peripheral blood. These receptors came from a human donor with active or convalescent COVID-19. The donor label of this sample is uncertain.

V and J are TRBV7-2 and TRBJ2-5; 8 nucleotides line up with TRBD2. Per the germline V gene, CDR1 is SGHTA and CDR2 is FQGNSA. This CDR3 has 14 amino acids. The ends lost 5 bases at V and 4 bases at J; junction bases unmatched: 6. The CDR3 DNA sequence: TGTGCCAGCAGCCTGCGGCGGGGGGTAGAGACCCAGTACTTC. Amino acids: CASSLRRGVETQYF.

CDR3 sequence: CASSRTGSYDGANVLTF. Written as DNA, the CDR3 is TGTGCCAGCAGCCGGACCGGGAGCTACGACGGGGCCAACGTCCTGACTTTC. The V call is TRBV9, the J call TRBJ2-6, with a weak D call TRBD2 (6 bases). Germline lookup yields CDR1 SGDLS and CDR2 YYNGEE. V shed 4 bases and J shed 4 bases, with 18 bases lying between them. The CDR3 runs 17 residues.

The CDR3 sequence is CASMASGGQQYF. The CDR3 nucleotides read TGTGCCAGCATGGCTAGCGGGGGGCAGCAGTACTTC. The chain recombines TRBV27 with TRBJ2-7; 11 bases are a match to TRBD2. CDR1 and CDR2 (germline): MNHEY, SMNVEV (reference sequence). CDR3 length: 12 residues. With 7 bases clipped from V and 8 bases from J, the junction kept 4 bases outside the gene matches.

This clone was seen a few times. DNA for the CDR3: TGTGCCAGTAGTAAAACAGGGGGAAAGGGCTACGAAAAACTGTTTTTT. Amino acid sequence: CASSKTGGKGYEKLFF. The chain uses TRBV19 and TRBJ1-4; 8 bases line up with TRBD1. This CDR3 has 16 amino acids. Germline loops: CDR1 LNHDA, CDR2 SQIVND (reference sequence). V was clipped by 4 bases and J by 8 bases; unmatched bases: 12. The whole variable domain, filled in from reference TRBV19 and TRBJ1-4, reads DGGITQSPKYLFRKEGQNVTLSCEQNLNHDAMYWYRQDPGQGLRLIYYSQIVNDFQKGDIAEGYSVSREKKESFPLTVTSAQKNPTAFYLCASSKTGGKGYEKLFFGSGTQLSVL.

The V call is TRBV2, the J call TRBJ2-1, with TRBD2 matching 10 bases. CDR1 and CDR2 from the germline V gene are SNHLY and FYNNEI. This CDR3 has 14 amino acids. With 6 bases clipped from V and 5 bases from J, the junction kept 4 bases outside the gene matches. The CDR3 loop reads CASRERGGHNEQFF. The DNA of the CDR3 is TGTGCCAGCAGGGAGCGGGGGGGGCACAATGAGCAGTTCTTC.

This chain links TRBV6-6 with TRBJ2-3; tentative D call: TRBD1 (5 bases). CDR1 is MNHNY and CDR2 is SVGAGI in the germline V gene (reference sequence). This CDR3 is 15 amino acids long. Trimming cost V 6 bases and J 6 bases, with 19 bases left between them. CDR3 residues: CASSLDRQGVDTQYF. The CDR3 DNA follows: TGTGCCAGCAGCCTGGACCGCCAGGGTGTGGATACGCAGTATTTT.

The genes are TRBV4-2 and TRBJ2-7, with 10 bases lining up with TRBD2. After removal of 0 bases from V and 1 base from J, the junction contained 9 bases not matched to a gene. This CDR3 is 18 amino acids long. Germline CDR1 reads LGHNA; CDR2 reads YNFKEQ. In nucleotides, the CDR3 is TGTGCCAGCAGCCAAGATGGGGGACTAGCGATGAGGTCCTACGAGCAGTACTTC. This translates into CASSQDGGLAMRSYEQYF.

To note about this clone: One end of the junction does not line up with germline, which may come from a read error. This chain connects TRBV2 to TRBJ2-4; 10 bases are shared with TRBD2. The germline V gene encodes CDR1 SNHLY and CDR2 FYNNEI. The CDR3 loop spans 13 amino acids. The chain's CDR3 is CASSQTSGIVTHF. In DNA form, the CDR3 reads TGTGCCAGCAGCCAAACTAGCGGGATCGTAACGCACTTC. Filled out from reference TRBV2 and TRBJ2-4, the complete variable domain reads EPEVTQTPSHQVTQMGQEVILRCVPISNHLYFYWYRQILGQKVEFLVSFYNNEISEKSEIFDDQFSVERPDGSNFTLKIRSTKLEDSAMYFCASSQTSGIVTHFGAGTRLSVL.

This chain links TRBV13 with TRBJ1-6; D remains unclear. The CDR3 has 15 residues. Germline assignment: CDR1 PRHDT and CDR2 FYEKMQ (reference sequence). The germline V and J ends were trimmed by 5 bases and 2 bases, with 10 bases remaining between them. The DNA of the CDR3 is TGTGCCAGCAGCCCCACCGGGGCCTATAATTCACCCCTCCACTTT. It encodes CASSPTGAYNSPLHF.

This clone was seen a single time. This chain joins TRBV11-3 and TRBJ1-4; the D is unclear. The germline CDR1 and CDR2 sequences are SGHNT and YENEEA. V was pared by 5 bases and J by 8 bases, with 15 bases between. There are 14 residues in the CDR3. The DNA for the CDR3 is TGTGCCAGCAGCCTCCTTCGGGGAAGCGAAAAACTGTTTTTT. It yields the protein CASSLLRGSEKLFF.

This chain uses TRBV5-6 with TRBJ1-6; tentatively, D is TRBD1 (5 bases). The CDR3 has 14 residues. The germline CDR1 and CDR2 sequences are SGHDT and YYEEEE. V was pared by 0 bases and J by 6 bases, with 7 bases between. Written as DNA, the CDR3 is TGTGCCAGCAGCTTGGACAGGCCTAATTCACCCCTCCACTTT. This encodes CASSLDRPNSPLHF.

This clone was seen only once. The rearrangement uses TRBV19 and TRBJ1-1, with D unresolved. Looked up from germline, CDR1 is LNHDA and CDR2 is SQIVND (reference sequence). There are 11 residues in the CDR3. Trimming took 6 bases from V and 2 from J, leaving 4 bases between them. CDR3 in DNA: TGTGCCAGTAGCCTAAACACTGAAGCTTTCTTT. Encoded protein: CASSLNTEAFF.